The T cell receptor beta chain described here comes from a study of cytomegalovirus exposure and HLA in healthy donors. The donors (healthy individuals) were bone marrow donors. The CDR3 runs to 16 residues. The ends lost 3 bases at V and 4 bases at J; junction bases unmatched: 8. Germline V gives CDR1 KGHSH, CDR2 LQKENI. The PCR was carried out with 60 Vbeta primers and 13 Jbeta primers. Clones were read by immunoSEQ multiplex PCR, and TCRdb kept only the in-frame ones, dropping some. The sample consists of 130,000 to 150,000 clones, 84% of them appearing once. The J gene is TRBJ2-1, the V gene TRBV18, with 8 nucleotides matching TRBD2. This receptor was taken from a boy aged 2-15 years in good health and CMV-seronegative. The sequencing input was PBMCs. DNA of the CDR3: TGTGCCAGCTCACCCGCTCTAACTAGCGGATACAATGAGCAGTTCTTC. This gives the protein CASSPALTSGYNEQFF.